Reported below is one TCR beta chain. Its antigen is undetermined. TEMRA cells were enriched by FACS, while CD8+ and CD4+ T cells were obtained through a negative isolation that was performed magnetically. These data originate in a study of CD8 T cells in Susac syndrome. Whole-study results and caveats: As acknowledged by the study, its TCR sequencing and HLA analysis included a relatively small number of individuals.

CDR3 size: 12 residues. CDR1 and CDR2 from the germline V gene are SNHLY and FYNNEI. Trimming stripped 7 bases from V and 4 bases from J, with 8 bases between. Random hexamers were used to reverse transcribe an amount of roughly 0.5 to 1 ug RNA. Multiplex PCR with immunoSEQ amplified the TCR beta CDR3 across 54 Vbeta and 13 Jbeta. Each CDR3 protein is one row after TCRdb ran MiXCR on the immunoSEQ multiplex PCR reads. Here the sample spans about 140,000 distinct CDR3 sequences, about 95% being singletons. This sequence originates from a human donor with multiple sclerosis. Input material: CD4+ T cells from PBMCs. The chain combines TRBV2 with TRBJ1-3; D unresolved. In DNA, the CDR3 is TGTGCCAGCACTTCAGGAGGAAACACCATATATTTT. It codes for CASTSGGNTIYF.